This TCR beta chain was sequenced during a study of OX40 agonist ivuxolimab in advanced cancers. Study-wide context: Ivuxolimab, which is an agonistic anti-OX40 (CD134) antibody, was administered to the patients. General observations from the study: Expanded peripheral T-cell antigen specificity went undetermined.

This clone occurred once. Its antigen is not identified. The cohort excluded patients with autoimmune disease history or systemic immunosuppression. TCRdb's table, derived via immunoSEQ multiplex PCR, lists solely in-frame clones and lacks some. This table has roughly 80,000 clones, about 89% appearing once. This CDR3 has 12 amino acids. Trimming left V 6 bases short and J 6 bases short, with 9 bases between. Germline CDR1 and CDR2: SNHLY and FYNNEI. The material was CD4+ or CD8+ T cells sorted from blood, obtained in a trial of the OX40 agonist ivuxolimab. V and J are TRBV2 and TRBJ2-4; no reliable D call. This clonotype was sampled from an adult with an advanced solid tumor such as melanoma, head and neck, liver or kidney cancer. The CDR3 region is CASRTLLNIQYF. The CDR3 nucleotides read TGTGCCAGCAGGACATTACTAAACATTCAGTACTTC.